Described below is a single T cell receptor beta chain sequence and its context. The record originates from a study of blood T cell repertoires in COVID-19. Sequenced by immunoSEQ multiplex PCR; TCRdb stores in-frame clones only, minus some. The sample has around 330,000 clones, about 89% seen once. V lost 4 bases to trimming and J lost 7 bases; unmatched junction nucleotides: 15. CDR3 length: 17 amino acids. CDR1 and CDR2 from the germline V gene are SGHDN and FVKESK. Sequencing was done on a sample of PBMCs or T cells enriched from blood (not recorded which). The TCR comes from a man in his fifties or sixties who had recovered from COVID-19. The chain has TRBV14 and TRBJ2-1, with TRBD2 matching over 8 bases. The DNA for the CDR3 is TGTGCCAGCAGCCCGCTAAAAGGCGGACTAGCTGGGAATGAGCAGTTCTTC. Translating it yields CASSPLKGGLAGNEQFF.